This TCR beta chain was documented in a study of blood T cell repertoires in COVID-19. Study details: Sample material is recorded as cDNA or gDNA derived from T cells, B-cell-depleted T cells, or PBMCs.

The ends lost 4 bases at V and 2 bases at J; junction bases unmatched: 9. The CDR3 length is 16 residues. Germline-derived CDR1 and CDR2 are LGHDT and YNNKEL (reference sequence). In the authors' workflow: Estimates of nucleated cell counts were drawn from the amplification of reference gene primers. Assay used: immunoSEQ multiplex PCR; TCRdb lists only in-frame clones, some missing. For V, J and clone size, that table is used; D and trimming come from the DNA. Among about 98,000 clones, approximately 80% were seen once, and the ten largest hold approximately 4.5%. This TCR came from a human donor in a cohort sampled during active COVID-19. The chain joins TRBV3-1 (or the pseudogene TRBV3-2) to TRBJ2-5; 8 bases agree with TRBD2. Material: peripheral blood. DNA for the CDR3: TGTGCCAGCAGCCGATTAGCGGGGACAACGCAAGAGACCCAGTACTTC. This codes for CASSRLAGTTQETQYF.